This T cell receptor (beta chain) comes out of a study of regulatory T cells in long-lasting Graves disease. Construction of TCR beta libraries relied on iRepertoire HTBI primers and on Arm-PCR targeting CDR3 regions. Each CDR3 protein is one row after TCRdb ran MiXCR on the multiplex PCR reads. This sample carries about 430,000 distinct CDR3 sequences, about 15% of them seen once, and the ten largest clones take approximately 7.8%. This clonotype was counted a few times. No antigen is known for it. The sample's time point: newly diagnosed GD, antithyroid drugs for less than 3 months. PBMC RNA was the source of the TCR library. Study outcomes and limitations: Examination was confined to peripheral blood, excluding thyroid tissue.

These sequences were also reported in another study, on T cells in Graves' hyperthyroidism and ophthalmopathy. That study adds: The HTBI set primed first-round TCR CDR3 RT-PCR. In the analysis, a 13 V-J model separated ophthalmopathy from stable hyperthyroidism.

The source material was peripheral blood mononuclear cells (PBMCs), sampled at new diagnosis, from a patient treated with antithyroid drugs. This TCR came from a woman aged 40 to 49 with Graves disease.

The CDR3 loop is CASSLTGQVETQYF. The CDR3 nucleotides read TGTGCCAGCAGCCTGACGGGACAGGTAGAGACCCAGTACTTC. The chain links TRBV11-2 to TRBJ2-5, with 8 bases fitting TRBD1. The CDR3 runs 14 residues. The junction had 6 bases not matched to a gene; V was cut back by 5 bases and J by 4 bases. Germline-derived CDR1 and CDR2 are SGHAT and FQNNGV.